One sample yielded the 2 T cell receptor beta chains listed below, sequenced in a study of blood T cell repertoires in COVID-19. Clones were read by immunoSEQ multiplex PCR, and TCRdb kept only the in-frame ones, dropping some. There are roughly 55,000 clones in the sample; under 85% occur only once, and 3.2% lies in the top ten. The sequencing input was peripheral blood. The receptor set was obtained from a man aged 55 to 70 with acute or convalescent COVID-19.

This clone was detected a few times. The chain joins TRBV20-1 to TRBJ1-1; the match to TRBD1 covers 7 bases. The V gene's germline CDR1 is DFQATT and CDR2 SNEGSKA (reference sequence). The CDR3 spans 11 residues. V trimming: 7 bases; J trimming: 6 bases; junction bases outside the gene matches: 5. In DNA, the CDR3 is TGCAGTGTCGGAGACAGGGCTGAAGCTTTCTTT. Translating gives CSVGDRAEAFF.

The chain combines TRBV5-1 with TRBJ1-6; D gene uncertain. Trimming shortened V by 0 bases and J by 7 bases, and 5 bases separated the two germline ends. Germline V gene sequence: CDR1 SGHRS, CDR2 YFSETQ. This CDR3 has 13 residues. This CDR3 is CASSLAGNSPLHF. The CDR3 DNA is TGCGCCAGCAGCTTGGCCGGGAATTCACCCCTCCACTTT.